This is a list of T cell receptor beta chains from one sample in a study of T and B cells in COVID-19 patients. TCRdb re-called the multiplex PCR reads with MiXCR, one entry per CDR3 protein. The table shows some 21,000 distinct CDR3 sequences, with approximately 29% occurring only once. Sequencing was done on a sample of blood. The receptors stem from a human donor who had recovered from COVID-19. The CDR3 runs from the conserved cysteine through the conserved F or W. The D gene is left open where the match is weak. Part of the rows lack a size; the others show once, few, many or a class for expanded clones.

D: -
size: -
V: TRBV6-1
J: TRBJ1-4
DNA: TGTGCCAGCACCTTCAGGGAAAAACTGTTTTTT
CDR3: CASTFREKLFF

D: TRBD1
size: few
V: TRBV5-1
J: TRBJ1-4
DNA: TGCGCCAGCAGAGGACAGGGACGTATGGAGGAAAAACTGTTTTTT
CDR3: CASRGQGRMEEKLFF

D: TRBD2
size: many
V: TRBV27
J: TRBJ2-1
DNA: TGTGCCAGCAGTAGGCTAGCGGGGGGATCCTCCAATGAGCAGTTCTTC
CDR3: CASSRLAGGSSNEQFF

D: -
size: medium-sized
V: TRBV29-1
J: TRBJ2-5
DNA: TGCAGCGTTGAAGGCAGTTCCCAAGAGACCCAGTACTTC
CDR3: CSVEGSSQETQYF

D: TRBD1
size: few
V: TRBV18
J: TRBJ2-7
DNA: TGTGCCAGCTCACCCCGGGACAGTCTTTCCTACGAGCAGTACTTC
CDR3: CASSPRDSLSYEQYF

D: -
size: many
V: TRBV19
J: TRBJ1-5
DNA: TGTGCCAGTAGTGGAACAGGCGGGAGTCAGCCCCAGCATTTT
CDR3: CASSGTGGSQPQHF

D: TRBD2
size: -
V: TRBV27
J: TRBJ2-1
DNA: TGTGCCAGCAGTTTACTAGCGGGGGCCTACAATGAGCAGTTCTTC
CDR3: CASSLLAGAYNEQFF

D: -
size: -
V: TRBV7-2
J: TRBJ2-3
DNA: TGTGCCAGCAGCTTATCGGGGGGCGGCCCAGATACGCAGTATTTT
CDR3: CASSLSGGGPDTQYF

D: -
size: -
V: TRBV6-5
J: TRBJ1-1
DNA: TGTGCCAGCAGCTTTGGTCCGGGGGCGAGGGACACTGAAGCTTTCTTT
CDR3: CASSFGPGARDTEAFF

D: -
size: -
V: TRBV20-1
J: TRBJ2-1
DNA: TGCAGTGCTAGAGACGTTGCGGGGGCAAACAATGAGCAGTTCTTC
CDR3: CSARDVAGANNEQFF

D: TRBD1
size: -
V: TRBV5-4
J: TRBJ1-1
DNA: TGTGCCAGCAGTAGGGACAGCGACACTGAAGCTTTCTTT
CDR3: CASSRDSDTEAFF

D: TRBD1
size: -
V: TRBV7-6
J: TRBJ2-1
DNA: TGTGCCAGCAGCGTAATTAGCCTCAGGGGGCTGGGCTCCTACAATGAGCAGTTCTTC
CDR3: CASSVISLRGLGSYNEQFF

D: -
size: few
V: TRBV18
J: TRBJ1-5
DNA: TGTGCCAGCTCAGAGGGACGGTACAATCAGCCCCAGCATTTT
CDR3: CASSEGRYNQPQHF

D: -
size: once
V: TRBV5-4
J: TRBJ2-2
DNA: TGTGACAGCAGCCCGGACCTCTACACCGGGGAGCTGTTTTTT
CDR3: CDSSPDLYTGELFF

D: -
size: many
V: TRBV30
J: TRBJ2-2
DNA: TGTGCCTGGACAACCATTGTGAACACCGGGGAGCTGTTTTTT
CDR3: CAWTTIVNTGELFF

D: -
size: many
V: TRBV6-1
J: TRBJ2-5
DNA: TGTGCCAGCAAGGCCCAAGAGACCCAGTACTTC
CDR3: CASKAQETQYF

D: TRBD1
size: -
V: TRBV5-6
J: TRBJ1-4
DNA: TGTGCCAGCAGCTTGGACAGGGGGTCGACTAATGAAAAACTGTTTTTT
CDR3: CASSLDRGSTNEKLFF

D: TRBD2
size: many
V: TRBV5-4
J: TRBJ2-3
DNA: TGTGCCAGCAGCTTGGGACTAGCCGGCACAGATACGCAGTATTTT
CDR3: CASSLGLAGTDTQYF

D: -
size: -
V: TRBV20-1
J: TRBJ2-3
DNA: TGCAGTGCCCCGGGGACAGATACGCAGTATTTT
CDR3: CSAPGTDTQYF

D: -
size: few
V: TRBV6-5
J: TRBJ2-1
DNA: TGTGCCAGCAGTTACATCGACTCCCCCCAGTTCTTC
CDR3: CASSYIDSPQFF

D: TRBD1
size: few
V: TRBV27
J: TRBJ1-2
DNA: TGTGCCAGCAGTTTACACGGGACAGGGGGCTACGGCTACACCTTC
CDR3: CASSLHGTGGYGYTF

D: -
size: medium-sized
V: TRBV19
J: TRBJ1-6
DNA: TGTGCCAGTAGTACTACACGGGATTCCTATAATTCACCCCTCCACTTT
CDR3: CASSTTRDSYNSPLHF

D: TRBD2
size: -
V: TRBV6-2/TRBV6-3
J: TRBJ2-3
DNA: TGTGCCAGCAGTTACTCGACAGCGGGGGGGCGGACAGATACGCAGTATTTT
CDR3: CASSYSTAGGRTDTQYF

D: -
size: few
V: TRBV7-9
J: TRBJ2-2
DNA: TGTGCCAGCAGTGAGACGACGGAAGGGGAGCTGTTTTTT
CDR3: CASSETTEGELFF

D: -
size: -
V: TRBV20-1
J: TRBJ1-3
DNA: TGCAGTGCTAGACCAAGGGGCAGGGTCTCTGGAAACACCATATATTTT
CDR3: CSARPRGRVSGNTIYF

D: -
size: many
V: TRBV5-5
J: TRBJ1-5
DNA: TGTGCCAGCAGCCCCGACAGCAATCAGCCCCAGCATTTT
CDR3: CASSPDSNQPQHF

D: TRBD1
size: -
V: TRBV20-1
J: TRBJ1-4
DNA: TGCAGTGCTCCACGTCCCGGGACAGGGATTGCAACTAATGAAAAACTGTTTTTT
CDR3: CSAPRPGTGIATNEKLFF

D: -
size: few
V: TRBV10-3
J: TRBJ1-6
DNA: TGTGCCATCAGTGAGTTCGAGCCGCCAAATTCACCCCTCCACTTT
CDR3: CAISEFEPPNSPLHF

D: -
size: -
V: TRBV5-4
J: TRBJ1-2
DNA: TGTGCCAGCAGCTTGGAGGGACACCCTCCGTATGGCTACACCTTC
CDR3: CASSLEGHPPYGYTF

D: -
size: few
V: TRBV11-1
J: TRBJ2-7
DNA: TGTGCCAGCAGCGAAATAGCGGGACAGTTCCGCTACGAGCAGTACTTC
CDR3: CASSEIAGQFRYEQYF

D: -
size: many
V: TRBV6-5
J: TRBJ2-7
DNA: TGTGCCAGCAGCGACTGGGGTGGAAACGAGCAGTACTTC
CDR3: CASSDWGGNEQYF

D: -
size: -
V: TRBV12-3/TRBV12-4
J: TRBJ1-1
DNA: TGTGCCAGCAGTTTAGTCAGGGGCGGGGACACTGAAGCTTTCTTT
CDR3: CASSLVRGGDTEAFF

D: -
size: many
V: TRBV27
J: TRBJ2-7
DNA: TGTGCCAGCAGACCCGCGAGTGGAGCCTACGAGCAGTACTTC
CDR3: CASRPASGAYEQYF

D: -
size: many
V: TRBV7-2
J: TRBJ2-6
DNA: TGTGCCAGCAGCTTAGGTAGGGGCGCTGGGGCCAACGTCCTGACTTTC
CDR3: CASSLGRGAGANVLTF

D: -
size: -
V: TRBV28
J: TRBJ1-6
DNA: TGTGCCAGCAGCCCCCGTAGGACTAATTCACCCCTCCACTTT
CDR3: CASSPRRTNSPLHF

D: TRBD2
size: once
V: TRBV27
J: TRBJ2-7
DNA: TGTGCCAGCAGGCGACTAGCGGGGGGCTCCTACGAGCAGTACTTC
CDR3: CASRRLAGGSYEQYF

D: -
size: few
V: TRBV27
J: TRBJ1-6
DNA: TGTGCCAGCAGCGGAGGCGGGATCTCACCCCTCCACTTT
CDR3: CASSGGGISPLHF

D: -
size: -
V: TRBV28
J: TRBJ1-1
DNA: TGTGCCAGCAGTTCCCTAGGGGGAGGGCACACTGAAGCTTTCTTT
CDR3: CASSSLGGGHTEAFF

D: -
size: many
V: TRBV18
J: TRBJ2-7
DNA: TGTGCCAGCTCACCGGGCAGGGGCTCTACCTACGAGCAGTACTTC
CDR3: CASSPGRGSTYEQYF

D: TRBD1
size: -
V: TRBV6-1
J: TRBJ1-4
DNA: TGTGCCAGCAGTGAATGGACAGGGGGCAATGAAAAACTGTTTTTT
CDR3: CASSEWTGGNEKLFF

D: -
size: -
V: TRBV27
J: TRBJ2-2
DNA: TGTGCCAGCAGCCCACGGGGGTTTGCGGCCGGGGAGCTGTTTTTT
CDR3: CASSPRGFAAGELFF

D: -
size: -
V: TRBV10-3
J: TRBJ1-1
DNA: TGTGCCATCAGCGATAACGAGGGCACTGAAGCTTTCTTT
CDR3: CAISDNEGTEAFF

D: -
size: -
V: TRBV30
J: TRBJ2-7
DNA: TGTGCCTGGAGTGTAATGGTTTCAGGAGGGGAGCAGTACTTC
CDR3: CAWSVMVSGGEQYF

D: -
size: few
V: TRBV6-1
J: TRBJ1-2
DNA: TGTGCCAGCTTAGGTAGTTCGAGGCCTGCTTCTAACTATGGCTACACCTTC
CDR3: CASLGSSRPASNYGYTF

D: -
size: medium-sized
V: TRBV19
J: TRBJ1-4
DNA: TGTGCCAGTAGTCCCGACAGATTCGAACTGTTTTTT
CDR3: CASSPDRFELFF

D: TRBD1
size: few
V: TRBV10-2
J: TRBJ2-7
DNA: TGCGCCAGCAGTGAGAGTGCAGGGGGCGTGTACGAGCAGTACTTC
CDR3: CASSESAGGVYEQYF

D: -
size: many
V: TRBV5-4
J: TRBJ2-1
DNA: TGTGCCAGCAGCCTCAGGAGGGGCGGAAACAACAATGAGCAGTTCTTC
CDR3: CASSLRRGGNNNEQFF

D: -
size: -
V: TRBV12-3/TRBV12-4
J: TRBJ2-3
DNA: TGTGCCAGCAATGACGGGGGCCAACCCGCAGATACGCAGTATTTT
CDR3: CASNDGGQPADTQYF

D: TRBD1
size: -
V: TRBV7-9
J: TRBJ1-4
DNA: TGTGCCAGCACCGCGGACAGGGGGCGAGAAAAACTGTTTTTT
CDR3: CASTADRGREKLFF

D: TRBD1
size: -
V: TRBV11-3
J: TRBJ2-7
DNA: TGTGCCAGCAGCCGGCGGACAGGGTTCTACGAGCAGTACTTC
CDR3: CASSRRTGFYEQYF

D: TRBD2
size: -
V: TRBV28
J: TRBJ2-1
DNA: TGTGCCAGCAGTTCGTTCCCGGGACTAGGGAGCTCCTACAATGAGCAGTTCTTC
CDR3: CASSSFPGLGSSYNEQFF

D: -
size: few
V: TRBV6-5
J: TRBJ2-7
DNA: TGTGCCAGCAGTTACTCGATTGTCGGGGATGGCAACGAGCAGTACTTC
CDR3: CASSYSIVGDGNEQYF

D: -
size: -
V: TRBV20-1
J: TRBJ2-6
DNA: TGCAGTGCTAGAGAGGGAAACTCTGGGGCCAACGTCCTGACTTTC
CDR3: CSAREGNSGANVLTF

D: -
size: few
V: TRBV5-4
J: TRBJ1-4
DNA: TGTGCCAGCAGGATGACAGGAGAAAATGAAAAACTGTTTTTT
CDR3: CASRMTGENEKLFF

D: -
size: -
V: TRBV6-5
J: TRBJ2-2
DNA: TGTGCCAGCAGCCAGGGGCCCATAGCTACTTCGAACACCGGGGAGCTGTTTTTT
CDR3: CASSQGPIATSNTGELFF